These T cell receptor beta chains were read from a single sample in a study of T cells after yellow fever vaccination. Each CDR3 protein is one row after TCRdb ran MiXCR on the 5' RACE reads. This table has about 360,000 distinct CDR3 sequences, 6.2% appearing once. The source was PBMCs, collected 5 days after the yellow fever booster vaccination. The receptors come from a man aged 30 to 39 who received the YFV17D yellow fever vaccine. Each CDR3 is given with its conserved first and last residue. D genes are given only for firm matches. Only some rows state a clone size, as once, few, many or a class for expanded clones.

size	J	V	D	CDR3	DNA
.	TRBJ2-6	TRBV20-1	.	CSARVGGGSGANVLTF	TGCAGTGCTAGAGTCGGTGGGGGCTCTGGGGCCAACGTCCTGACTTTC
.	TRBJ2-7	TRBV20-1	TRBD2	CNARDASGSFEQYF	TGCAATGCTAGAGATGCCAGCGGGAGTTTCGAGCAGTACTTC
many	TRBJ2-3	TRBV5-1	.	CASSVETRDTQYF	TGCGCCAGCAGCGTCGAAACTCGGGATACGCAGTATTTT
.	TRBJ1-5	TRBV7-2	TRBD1	CASSLFGTGGRQPQHF	TGTGCCAGCAGCTTATTCGGAACAGGGGGAAGGCAGCCCCAGCATTTT
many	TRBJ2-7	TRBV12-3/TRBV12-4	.	CASSPGLLNPYEQYF	TGTGCCAGCAGTCCCGGACTGCTAAACCCATACGAGCAGTACTTC
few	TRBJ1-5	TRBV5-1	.	CASSLGGVAQPQHF	TGCGCCAGCAGCTTGGGCGGGGTTGCTCAGCCCCAGCATTTT
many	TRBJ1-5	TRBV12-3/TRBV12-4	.	CASRGPRGNQPQHF	TGTGCCAGCAGGGGCCCCAGGGGCAATCAGCCCCAGCATTTT
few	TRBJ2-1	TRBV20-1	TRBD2	CSAHTGLASNNEQFF	TGCAGTGCTCATACAGGACTAGCGTCGAACAATGAGCAGTTCTTC
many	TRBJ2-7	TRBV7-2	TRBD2	CASSLGLQYEQYF	TGTGCCAGCAGCTTGGGACTACAGTACGAGCAGTACTTC
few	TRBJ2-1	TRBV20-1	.	CSPGPSDNEQFF	TGCAGTCCTGGGCCCAGTGACAATGAGCAGTTCTTC
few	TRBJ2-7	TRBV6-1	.	CASSEAGSSYEQYF	TGTGCCAGCAGTGAAGCGGGATCCTCCTACGAGCAGTACTTC
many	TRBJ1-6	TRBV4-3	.	CASSQDPGVNSPLHF	TGCGCCAGCAGCCAAGATCCGGGAGTTAATTCACCCCTCCACTTT
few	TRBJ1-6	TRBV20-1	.	CSASMDTFNSPLHF	TGCAGTGCCTCCATGGACACGTTTAATTCACCCCTCCACTTT
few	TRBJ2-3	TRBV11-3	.	CASSALEGTQYF	TGTGCCAGCAGCGCCTTAGAGGGTACGCAGTATTTT
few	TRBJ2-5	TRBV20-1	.	CSARARSTSHQETQYF	TGCAGTGCTAGAGCCCGCAGCACCTCACACCAAGAGACCCAGTACTTC
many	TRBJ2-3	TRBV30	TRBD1	CAWSPGQGIRYTQYF	TGTGCCTGGAGTCCGGGACAGGGTATTAGGTATACGCAGTATTTT
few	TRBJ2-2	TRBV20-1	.	CSARDLYGRNTGELFF	TGCAGTGCTAGAGATCTCTATGGGAGGAACACCGGGGAGCTGTTTTTT
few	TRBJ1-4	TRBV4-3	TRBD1	CASSQGTGAGEKLFF	TGCGCCAGCAGCCAGGGGACAGGGGCTGGTGAAAAACTGTTTTTT
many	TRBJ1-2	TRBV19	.	CASKWGEQSNYGYTF	TGTGCCTCAAAGTGGGGTGAACAATCTAACTATGGCTACACCTTC
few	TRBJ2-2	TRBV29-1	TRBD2	CSVAGTSGVQAVGELFF	TGCAGCGTTGCCGGGACTAGCGGGGTCCAGGCGGTCGGGGAGCTGTTTTTT
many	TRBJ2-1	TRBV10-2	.	CASKKGITLGGNEQFF	TGCGCCAGCAAAAAGGGAATCACCCTTGGTGGGAATGAGCAGTTCTTC
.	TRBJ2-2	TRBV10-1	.	CASSSQNTGELVF	TGCGCCAGCAGCTCACAGAACACCGGGGAGCTGGTTTTT
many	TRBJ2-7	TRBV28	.	CASSFRQRSEQYF	TGTGCCAGCAGTTTCCGACAGAGAAGCGAGCAGTACTTC
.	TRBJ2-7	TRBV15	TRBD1	CATSIGTGGSEQYF	TGTGCCACCAGCATAGGGACAGGGGGCTCCGAGCAGTACTTC
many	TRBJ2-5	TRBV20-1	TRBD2	CSAKAGGSRETQYF	TGCAGTGCTAAAGCGGGAGGATCCAGAGAGACCCAGTACTTC
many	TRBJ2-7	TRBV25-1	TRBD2	CASSEYSGTSSHEQYF	TGTGCCAGCAGTGAATATTCCGGGACTAGTAGCCACGAGCAGTACTTC
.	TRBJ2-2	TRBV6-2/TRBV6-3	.	CASSYPDIERTGELFF	TGTGCCAGCAGTTACCCCGACATAGAACGCACCGGGGAGCTGTTTTTT
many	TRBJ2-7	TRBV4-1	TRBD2	CASSLEVPTSGSDYEQYF	TGCGCCAGCAGCCTCGAGGTACCGACTAGCGGGAGCGACTACGAGCAGTACTTC
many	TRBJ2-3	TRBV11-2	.	CASSSPPGRDPRGDTQYF	TGTGCCAGCAGTTCACCGCCCGGCAGGGACCCTAGAGGGGATACGCAGTATTTT
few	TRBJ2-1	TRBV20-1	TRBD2	CSAPWTSGIREQFF	TGCAGTGCTCCTTGGACTAGCGGAATTCGGGAGCAGTTCTTC
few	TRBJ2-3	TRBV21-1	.	CASSLGGSGAQYF	TGTGCCAGCAGCCTCGGGGGCTCGGGGGCGCAGTATTTT
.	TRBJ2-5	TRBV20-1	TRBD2	CSAFSGSKETQYF	TGCAGTGCCTTTAGCGGGAGCAAAGAGACCCAGTACTTC
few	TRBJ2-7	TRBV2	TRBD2	CASKGGLAVYEQYF	TGTGCCAGCAAGGGGGGACTAGCGGTATACGAGCAGTACTTC